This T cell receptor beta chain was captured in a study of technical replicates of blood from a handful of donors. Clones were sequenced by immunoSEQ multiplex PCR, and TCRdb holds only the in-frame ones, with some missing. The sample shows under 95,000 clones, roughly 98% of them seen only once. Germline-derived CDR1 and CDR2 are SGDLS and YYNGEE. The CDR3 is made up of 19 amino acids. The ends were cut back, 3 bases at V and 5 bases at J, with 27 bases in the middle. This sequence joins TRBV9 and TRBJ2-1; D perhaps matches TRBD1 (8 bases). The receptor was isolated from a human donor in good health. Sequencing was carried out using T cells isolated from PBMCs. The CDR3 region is CASSGYRGGPLGQNNEQFF. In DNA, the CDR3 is TGTGCCAGCAGCGGCTACAGGGGGGGGCCGCTAGGCCAAAACAATGAGCAGTTCTTC.